These 13 T cell receptor beta chains share one sample of origin, sequenced in a study of blood T cell repertoires in COVID-19. Generated by immunoSEQ multiplex PCR, the TCRdb table keeps only in-frame clones and is missing some. The sample shows more than 300,000 clones, about 89% of them seen only once. The specimen sequenced was peripheral blood. The receptor source for this set is a woman aged 25 to 39 with COVID-19, enrolled during active disease.

The gene calls are TRBV30 and TRBJ2-3; TRBD2 matches 9 bases. This CDR3 is 16 amino acids long. V dropped 0 bases and J dropped 0; count of bases not matched to a gene: 4. Germline V gene data show CDR1 as GTSNPN and CDR2 as SVGIG (reference sequence). DNA for the CDR3: TGTGCCTGGAGTGTGACTAGCGGATCTAGCACAGATACGCAGTATTTT. Residues: CAWSVTSGSSTDTQYF.

The rearrangement uses TRBV6-5 and TRBJ2-7; D remains unclear. V was cut by 5 bases and J by 0 bases, with 8 bases left in between. This CDR3 comprises 13 residues. Germline values: CDR1 MNHEY, CDR2 SVGAGI. The CDR3 bases are TGTGCCAGCAGTCCTAGGAGCTCCTACGAGCAGTACTTC. Translation: CASSPRSSYEQYF.

J is TRBJ1-2 and V is TRBV4-1; no definite D call. Germline V gene data show CDR1 as MGHRA and CDR2 as YSYEKL. The CDR3 runs 14 residues. The ends were cut back, 0 bases at V and 4 bases at J, with 9 bases in the middle. CDR3 sequence (DNA): TGCGCCAGCAGCCAAGAAAAAGCCTTCTATGGCTACACCTTC. This translates into CASSQEKAFYGYTF.

This chain connects TRBV5-6 to TRBJ1-2; D perhaps matches TRBD1 (5 bases). CDR3 length: 13 amino acids. V shed 2 bases and J shed 4 bases, with 9 bases lying between them. Germline V gives CDR1 SGHDT, CDR2 YYEEEE. The CDR3 DNA reads as TGTGCCAGCAGCTTACAGGTTCCCTATGGCTACACCTTC. Its translation: CASSLQVPYGYTF.

The chain uses TRBV3-1 (or the pseudogene TRBV3-2) and TRBJ2-7, with D possibly matching TRBD1 (7 bases). The CDR3 runs 15 residues. Between the trimmed V and J ends, which lost 2 bases and 7 bases, there was a span of 18 bases. CDR1 is LGHDT and CDR2 is YNNKEL in the germline V gene (reference sequence). The CDR3 here is CASSQLAGGMREQYF. In DNA, the CDR3 is TGTGCCAGCAGCCAACTCGCAGGGGGGATGCGGGAGCAGTACTTC.

J is TRBJ2-3 and V is TRBV3-1 (or the pseudogene TRBV3-2), with a weak D call TRBD1 (8 bases). This CDR3 region has 20 residues. Germline V lookup: CDR1 LGHDT, CDR2 YNNKEL (reference sequence). V was trimmed by 3 bases and J by 7 bases, leaving 32 bases between them. CDR3 DNA sequence: TGTGCCAGCAGCCAGCGAGGACAGGGTTGGGTGAGCGGGACTCCGTATACGCAGTATTTT. Translating it yields CASSQRGQGWVSGTPYTQYF.

This chain uses TRBV10-1 with TRBJ2-5; TRBD2 matches at 12 bases. CDR3 size: 16 residues. From germline, CDR1 is WNHNN and CDR2 SYGVQD (reference sequence). V gave up 5 bases and J gave up 4 bases; unmatched junction bases: 8. CDR3 in DNA: TGCGCCAGCAGTAGGGGTTTACTAGCGGGAGGAGAGACCCAGTACTTC. Translating gives CASSRGLLAGGETQYF.

This clone has only a few counts. This chain connects TRBV28 to TRBJ1-5; 8 bases match TRBD1. The CDR3 is 16 residues long. Per the germline V gene, CDR1 is MDHEN and CDR2 is SYDVKM. J lost 2 bases, V lost 4 bases, and 7 bases had no gene match. This CDR3 is CASSSYGQGGNQPQHF. The CDR3 region has the DNA TGTGCCAGCAGTTCCTACGGACAGGGTGGCAATCAGCCCCAGCATTTT.

The CDR3 DNA sequence: TGTGCCAGTACCTCTCGGGGGGGTGCCTACGAGCAGTACTTC. Protein sequence: CASTSRGGAYEQYF. The chain links TRBV19 to TRBJ2-7; 8 bases align to TRBD2. The V gene's germline CDR1 is LNHDA and CDR2 SQIVND (reference sequence). The trim removed 7 bases at V and 2 bases at J, leaving 7 bases unmatched. This CDR3 is built from 14 residues.

The CDR3 nucleotides are TGTGCCAGCAGAACTAGCGGGATGACAGATACGCAGTATTTT. Translating it yields CASRTSGMTDTQYF. V is TRBV6-5 and J is TRBJ2-3; the match to TRBD2 covers 10 bases. Trimming took 6 bases from V and 3 from J; bases not matched to a gene: 3. The CDR3 covers 14 residues. CDR1 and CDR2 (germline): MNHEY, SVGAGI.

V is TRBV6-6 and J is TRBJ2-7; 7 nucleotides agree with TRBD1. This CDR3 has 14 amino acids. The germline gives CDR1 MNHNY, CDR2 SVGAGI (reference sequence). V lost 6 bases and J lost 2; bases outside the gene matches: 7. CDR3 coding DNA: TGTGCCAGCAGCCCACAGGGGCTCCCCTACGAGCAGTACTTC. Protein product: CASSPQGLPYEQYF.

The chain combines TRBV9 with TRBJ2-5, with TRBD2 as a possible D gene (6 bases). The germline CDR1 and CDR2 sequences are SGDLS and YYNGEE. Trimming shortened V by 2 bases and J by 2 bases, and 13 bases separated the two germline ends. The CDR3 sequence is 15 residues long. The CDR3 DNA reads as TGTGCCAGCAGCGTCAATCTAGCGCTTCAAGAGACCCAGTACTTC. This encodes CASSVNLALQETQYF.

This chain joins TRBV15 and TRBJ2-1; the D gene is possibly TRBD2 (6 bases). From germline, CDR1 is LNHNV and CDR2 YYDKDF (reference sequence). This CDR3 is 16 amino acids long. V gave up 8 bases and J gave up 2 bases, with 19 bases separating them. The CDR3 reads CATRVQWGRTYNEQFF. For the CDR3, the DNA is TGTGCCACCCGAGTCCAATGGGGGAGGACCTACAATGAGCAGTTCTTC.